This paragraph reports one TCR beta chain. In the original processing: Amplifying reference gene primers gave estimates of nucleated cell counts. TCRdb keeps only in-frame clones here, not all; method: immunoSEQ multiplex PCR. For V, J and clone size, that table is used; D and trimming come from the DNA. The sample lists some 97,000 clones; 90% were seen once. Trimming removed 6 bases from V and 10 bases from J; junction bases left unmatched: 13. The germline V gene encodes CDR1 KGHSH and CDR2 LQKENI. The CDR3 is 15 residues long. This entry comes from a study of blood T cell repertoires in COVID-19. About the study: From T cells, B-cell-depleted T cells, or PBMCs came the material, which was cDNA or gDNA.

The chain has TRBV18 and TRBJ2-1, with TRBD2 matching 9 bases. This clonotype was sampled from a man aged 50-59 years with acute or convalescent COVID-19. What was sequenced was peripheral blood. In DNA form, the CDR3 reads TGTGCCAGCTCCCTCGGACTAGCGAGAGGCGGGGAGCAGTTCTTC. Translating gives CASSLGLARGGEQFF.